The clone carrying this T cell receptor beta chain was counted ten times or more. Its antigen is unknown. These data belong to a study of regulatory T cells in long-lasting Graves disease. General observations from the study: Sharing of public clonotypes was greater in persistent patients (roughly 2,600) than in new patients (around 1,000).

The CDR3 sequence is 17 residues long. Germline CDR1 and CDR2: GTSNPN and SVGIG (reference sequence). The V end lost 1 base, the J end lost 2 bases, and 15 bases lay between the germline ends. The sample's time point: newly diagnosed GD, antithyroid drugs for less than 3 months. The TCR library was made from RNA that had been extracted from PBMCs in TRIzol. In building TCR beta libraries, iRepertoire HTBI primers were used together with Arm-PCR of CDR3 regions. TCRdb re-derived calls from the multiplex PCR reads in MiXCR, one entry per CDR3 protein. The data contain some 220,000 distinct CDR3 sequences, roughly a fifth of them singletons. These data also featured in a second study, about T cells in Graves' hyperthyroidism and ophthalmopathy. That investigation notes: No ophthalmopathy progression within 18 months constituted stable Graves' hyperthyroidism. During a first-round RT-PCR of the TCR CDR3, the HTBI primer set was used. For ophthalmopathy, model prediction preceded onset by a median 6.5 months.

The sequencing here drew on peripheral blood mononuclear cells (PBMCs), taken at new diagnosis, from a patient treated with antithyroid drugs. The rearrangement uses TRBV30 and TRBJ1-6; D unresolved. The TCR sequence derives from a woman in her twenties or thirties with Graves disease. As DNA, the CDR3 is TGTGCCTGGAGTGGTCGGGGAGCGCGGACCTATAATTCACCCCTCCACTTT. Its protein product is CAWSGRGARTYNSPLHF.